The source of this T cell receptor beta chain is a study of tumor-infiltrating lymphocytes in primary liver carcinoma. Overall study: There were roughly 3.65 to 7.13 million productive TCRbeta reads per sample, a yield similar across tissue types. Study-wide results and limits: Only about 7.5-25% of top clones were detected in all five tumor regions.

Unsorted bulk tissue (about 20-30 mg) underwent RNA and DNA co-extraction. Using a constant-region primer together with ProtoScript II reverse transcriptase, TCR beta cDNA was made from about 500 ng of total RNA. Three nested multiplex PCR rounds, a slightly modified ARM-PCR method, built the TCR beta libraries. The opening two PCR rounds, ten to eleven cycles each, paired TRBV1-TRBV30 forward primers with a C-beta reverse primer. Each CDR3 protein gets one entry after TCRdb re-called the multiplex PCR reads with MiXCR. Of about 66,000 distinct CDR3 sequences listed, around 69% are singletons. Turning to this clonotype: Its target is unknown. An end of the junction differs from the germline gene, which may be a read error.

Germline V lookup: CDR1 MNHEY, CDR2 SVGAGI. The CDR3 is 13 residues long. The sequence derives from a man in his forties with primary liver carcinoma and hepatitis B virus infection. Source material: liver tumor tissue from sampling region 4. Regarding subset: tumor region T4, right-lateral pole. The J gene is TRBJ1-1, the V gene TRBV6-5, with a tentative D call TRBD1 (6 bases). CDR3 region: CASGRDINTEAFF. In DNA, the CDR3 is TGTGCCAGCGGTCGGGACATAAACACTGAAGCCTTCTTT.